This T cell receptor (beta chain) was retrieved from a study of technical replicates of blood from a few donors. The table came from immunoSEQ multiplex PCR; TCRdb's copy has only in-frame clones and leaves some out. The table has 60,000 to 75,000 clones, under 98% seen once. Germline V gene sequence: CDR1 MNHEY, CDR2 SVGAGI. V lost 2 bases to trimming and J lost 6 bases, with 14 bases between them. The CDR3 loop spans 15 amino acids. This clone has just a few counts. The clonotype comes from a human donor in good health. This sequence joins TRBV6-5 and TRBJ2-1, with D unresolved. The material sequenced was T cells isolated from PBMCs. The CDR3 sequence: CASSYARSVLNEQFF. CDR3 nucleotide sequence: TGTGCCAGCAGTTACGCGCGATCGGTTCTCAATGAGCAGTTCTTC.